These 9 T cell receptor beta chains came from one sample sequenced in a study of blood T cell repertoires in COVID-19. Method: immunoSEQ multiplex PCR; TCRdb's copy keeps in-frame clones and lacks some. Found here are 150,000 to 200,000 clones, about 85% of them singletons; the top ten hold about 2%. Sequencing was carried out using peripheral blood. The receptors shown here come from a man aged 70-80 years with active or convalescent COVID-19.

The chain has TRBV19 and TRBJ1-1, with D tentatively TRBD1 (5 bases). Germline V gives CDR1 LNHDA, CDR2 SQIVND (reference sequence). The CDR3 totals 14 residues. Trimming cost V 5 bases and J 0 bases, with 10 bases left between them. For the CDR3, the DNA is TGTGCCAGTAGTCATAGGGGCATGAACACTGAAGCTTTCTTT. The encoded protein is CASSHRGMNTEAFF.

The chain couples TRBV7-8 to TRBJ1-3; 11 bases line up with TRBD1. Germline V lookup: CDR1 SGHVS, CDR2 FQNEAQ. CDR3 length: 14 residues. The trim removed 5 bases at V and 6 bases at J, leaving 3 bases unmatched. The CDR3 nucleotides are TGTGCCAGCAGCCAAGGACAGGGGGCAAACACCATATATTTT. This gives the protein CASSQGQGANTIYF.

On this clone: A much larger clonotype is one base distant, so this may be a read error. The chain recombines TRBV5-5 with TRBJ2-2, with TRBD1 matching 8 bases. Unmatched junction bases numbered 4, after V lost 5 bases and J lost 1 base. CDR1 is SGHKS, CDR2 YYEKEE, per germline (reference sequence). This CDR3 is 15 amino acids long. CDR3 nucleotides: TGTGCCAGCAGACCCGGGACAGGGAACACCGGGGAGCTGTTTTTT. It translates to CASRPGTGNTGELFF.

J is TRBJ1-2 and V is TRBV12-3 or TRBV12-4; no reliable D call. CDR3 length equals 13 residues. Between the trimmed V and J ends, which lost 3 bases and 8 bases, there was a span of 13 bases. The CDR3 region is CASSFEDQLGYTF. The CDR3 DNA sequence: TGTGCCAGCAGTTTTGAAGACCAACTAGGCTACACCTTC.

The V gene is TRBV7-8, the J gene TRBJ1-2; D is undetermined. Per germline, CDR1 SGHVS and CDR2 FQNEAQ. V lost 2 bases and J lost 7, with 20 bases in between. The CDR3 sequence is 16 residues long. DNA for the CDR3: TGTGCCAGCAGCTTAAACTTCGCGGGCTGGGGAGGTGGCTACACCTTC. It encodes CASSLNFAGWGGGYTF.

CDR3 loop: CASSLPGDTQYF. The CDR3 DNA sequence: TGTGCCAGCAGCCTCCCGGGAGATACGCAGTATTTT. This chain connects TRBV5-5 to TRBJ2-3; D unresolved. Trimming pared 4 bases from V and 5 bases from J, leaving 8 bases between. The germline V gene encodes CDR1 SGHKS and CDR2 YYEKEE (reference sequence). The CDR3 consists of 12 residues.

The V call is TRBV2, the J call TRBJ2-1; possible D gene TRBD2, 6 bases. Germline CDR1 is SNHLY and CDR2 is FYNNEI. CDR3 size: 15 residues. The ends were cut back, 5 bases at V and 0 bases at J, with 11 bases in the middle. The CDR3 sequence is CASSPRGSSYNEQFF. The DNA of the CDR3 is TGTGCCAGCAGTCCCCGGGGGTCCTCCTACAATGAGCAGTTCTTC.

This clone occurred once. J is TRBJ1-1 and V is TRBV9; TRBD1 matches at 9 bases. Trimming removed 0 bases from V and 3 bases from J; junction bases left unmatched: 6. The CDR3 consists of 16 residues. CDR1 and CDR2 from the germline V gene are SGDLS and YYNGEE. CDR3 DNA sequence: TGTGCCAGCAGCGTAGGGACAGGGGTGCGGGACACTGAAGCTTTCTTT. It is translated as CASSVGTGVRDTEAFF.

As for this clone: The same CDR3 can be traced to other DNA sequences in this sample. This rearrangement joins TRBV19 to TRBJ1-5, with TRBD1 identical over 7 bases. V dropped 0 bases and J dropped 5; count of bases not matched to a gene: 4. The CDR3 spans 15 residues. Germline V gene sequence: CDR1 LNHDA, CDR2 SQIVND (reference sequence). The CDR3 reads CASSIEGRGDQPQHF. For the CDR3, the DNA is TGTGCCAGTAGTATAGAGGGCAGGGGGGATCAGCCCCAGCATTTT.